The 26 T cell receptor beta chains below were found in one sample sequenced in a study. TCRdb reprocessed the 5' RACE reads with MiXCR, giving one entry per CDR3 protein. The data show tens of thousands of distinct CDR3 sequences, 25% to 30% seen once. The source material was naive CD4+ T cells sorted from blood. Described subset: naive CD4+ T cells, CD4+CD45RA+CD25-. Receptors were obtained from a female donor with breast cancer.

This chain uses TRBV7-2 with TRBJ1-6; the D is unclear. The V gene lost 3 bases and the J gene lost 9 bases, with 9 bases spanning the gap. This CDR3 is built from 13 residues. CDR1 and CDR2 (germline): SGHTA, FQGNSA. CDR3 coding DNA: TGTGCCAGCAGCTTGGGCAGTAGTTCACCCCTCCACTTT. Translation: CASSLGSSSPLHF.

This clonotype has more than one count but fewer than ten. A much larger clonotype is one base distant, so this may be a read error. The conserved final phenylalanine or tryptophan is absent from the CDR3, which likely points to a read error. This rearrangement joins TRBV20-1 to TRBJ2-1; a possible D gene is TRBD2 (6 bases). There are 13 residues in the CDR3. Germline loops: CDR1 DFQATT, CDR2 SNEGSKA (reference sequence). V lost 6 bases and J lost 6, with 15 bases in between. Here the CDR3 DNA reads TGCAGTGCCCCGGGGTTAGCGGTCAATGAGCAGTTCTTA. Translation: CSAPGLAVNEQFL.

The rearrangement links TRBV20-1 to TRBJ2-1, with D tentatively TRBD2 (5 bases). This CDR3 spans 14 amino acids. The germline gives CDR1 DFQATT, CDR2 SNEGSKA (reference sequence). Trimming cost V 2 bases and J 0 bases, with 8 bases left between them. CDR3 sequence (DNA): TGCAGTGCTAGAAGGAGGAGCTCCTACAATGAGCAGTTCTTC. Amino acids: CSARRRSSYNEQFF.

A few counts support this clonotype. The J gene is TRBJ2-3, the V gene TRBV7-3; possibly TRBD2 for D (6 bases). V lost 3 bases, J lost 0 bases, and 16 bases lay in between. This CDR3 comprises 17 residues. Germline V gene sequence: CDR1 SGHTA, CDR2 FQGTGA. This CDR3 reads CASSFKTGTHSTDTQYF. The CDR3 coding sequence is TGTGCCAGCAGCTTCAAAACCGGGACTCATAGCACAGATACGCAGTATTTT.

To note about this clonotype: One junction end does not reproduce the germline sequence, and a read error may be involved. The rearrangement joins TRBV4-2 to TRBJ2-2, with 11 bases matching TRBD2. Germline V gives CDR1 LGHNA, CDR2 YNFKEQ. The CDR3 sequence is 17 residues long. The CDR3 DNA sequence: TGCGCCAGCAGCCCGGGGGGACTAGCGGTGAACACCGAGGAGCTGTTTTTT. Translating it yields CASSPGGLAVNTEELFF.

For this clonotype: The CDR3 carries no conserved terminal phenylalanine or tryptophan, so it likely arises from a read error. This chain links TRBV2 with TRBJ1-1; a weak D match, TRBD1 (5 bases). The V gene lost 0 bases and the J gene lost 8 bases, with 10 bases spanning the gap. The CDR3 sequence is 13 residues long. CDR1 is SNHLY, CDR2 FYNNEI, per germline. The CDR3 DNA sequence: TGTGCCAGCAGTGAAGCAGGGGAAAGGGAAGCTTTCTCT. Protein: CASSEAGEREAFS.

Relative to its sample, this clonotype is medium-sized (0.01 to 0.1%). This chain joins TRBV20-1 and TRBJ1-2; D not certain. Trimming pared 0 bases from V and 4 bases from J, leaving 15 bases between. The CDR3 consists of 15 residues. CDR1 DFQATT and CDR2 SNEGSKA come from the germline V gene (reference sequence). This CDR3 is CSARDITGSVYGYTF. Here the CDR3 DNA reads TGCAGTGCTAGAGATATAACGGGGAGCGTCTATGGCTACACCTTC.

This clonotype has just a few counts. The chain is built from TRBV9 and TRBJ2-6; 8 nucleotides line up with TRBD1. Looked up from germline, CDR1 is SGDLS and CDR2 is YYNGEE. This CDR3 spans 17 amino acids. V shed 3 bases and J 0 bases; nucleotides not matched to a gene: 5. The CDR3 coding sequence is TGTGCCAGCAGCGCCGGACAGGGCGGCTCTGGGGCCAACGTCCTGACTTTC. This gives the protein CASSAGQGGSGANVLTF.

The rearrangement joins TRBV7-3 to TRBJ2-3, with D possibly matching TRBD1 (5 bases). Per germline, CDR1 SGHTA and CDR2 FQGTGA. The CDR3 contains 15 residues. V was cut by 5 bases and J by 0 bases, with 12 bases left in between. In nucleotides, the CDR3 is TGTGCCAGCAGCCTGGGGCTAACGAGCACAGATACGCAGTATTTT. It translates to CASSLGLTSTDTQYF.

This clonotype was detected only a few times. V usage is TRBV30 and J usage is TRBJ2-1; D gene unclear. Per germline, CDR1 GTSNPN and CDR2 SVGIG (reference sequence). CDR3 length equals 12 residues. The ends were cut back, 0 bases at V and 5 bases at J, with 5 bases in the middle. The CDR3 spells CAWSVGHNEQFF. As DNA, the CDR3 is TGTGCCTGGAGTGTAGGTCACAATGAGCAGTTCTTC.

This clonotype was counted only a few times. V usage is TRBV20-1 and J usage is TRBJ2-3; no firm D call. V was cut by 1 base and J by 1 base, with 9 bases left in between. Germline assignment: CDR1 DFQATT and CDR2 SNEGSKA (reference sequence). The CDR3 runs 14 residues. The CDR3 bases are TGCAGTGCTAGAGGGCTAGTTGGCACAGATACGCAGTATTTT. This sequence encodes CSARGLVGTDTQYF.

The V gene is TRBV7-3, the J gene TRBJ1-5; D remains unclear. Deletions cut 5 bases from V and 0 bases from J, with 8 bases between. Germline V gene lookup returns CDR1 SGHTA and CDR2 FQGTGA. There are 14 residues in the CDR3. CDR3 amino acids: CASSPRISNQPQHF. The CDR3, as DNA: TGTGCCAGCAGCCCCCGTATTAGCAATCAGCCCCAGCATTTT.

As to this clonotype: A read error may account for a junction end that differs from germline. The chain links TRBV27 to TRBJ2-7, with D unclear. Germline V CDR1 and CDR2: MNHEY, SMNVEV (reference sequence). CDR3 length equals 14 residues. CDR3 nucleotide sequence: TGTGCCAGCAGTTTTGCGAAGAGCTCCTACGAGCAGCACTTC. It translates to CASSFAKSSYEQHF.

The gene calls are TRBV24-1 and TRBJ2-1, with a possible D match to TRBD2 (6 bases). V shed 5 bases and J shed 4 bases, with 20 bases lying between them. CDR1 and CDR2 (germline): KGHDR, SFDVKD. This CDR3 spans 17 amino acids. This CDR3 reads CATSVEPGLDQYNEQFF. The DNA for the CDR3 is TGTGCCACCAGTGTAGAACCGGGACTGGATCAATACAATGAGCAGTTCTTC.

This clonotype is medium-sized. The chain combines TRBV5-1 with TRBJ2-2; D not resolved. This CDR3 has 15 residues. V dropped 0 bases and J dropped 0 bases, with 6 bases sitting between them. CDR1 SGHRS and CDR2 YFSETQ come from the germline V gene. CDR3 in amino acids: CASSLEAANTGELFF. The DNA of the CDR3 is TGCGCCAGCAGCTTGGAGGCGGCGAACACCGGGGAGCTGTTTTTT.

The chain has TRBV5-1 and TRBJ2-7; D ambiguous. Germline CDR1 reads SGHRS; CDR2 reads YFSETQ. V was clipped by 0 bases and J by 6 bases, with 10 bases between them. CDR3 length: 13 amino acids. This CDR3 is CASSLAGLGEQYF. The DNA of the CDR3 is TGCGCCAGCAGCTTGGCTGGGTTGGGCGAGCAGTACTTC.

The chain links TRBV7-8 to TRBJ2-5; tentatively, D is TRBD1 (6 bases). CDR1 and CDR2 (germline): SGHVS, FQNEAQ. Deletions cut 5 bases from V and 7 bases from J, with 26 bases between. This CDR3 has 17 amino acids. The CDR3 protein is CASSQPRRQDPRGTQYF. The DNA of the CDR3 is TGTGCCAGCAGCCAACCCCGCCGACAGGACCCAAGAGGGACCCAGTACTTC.

Judged by abundance, this clonotype is medium-sized. The chain uses TRBV7-2 and TRBJ1-1, with 7 bases that match TRBD1. CDR3 length equals 14 residues. Germline CDR1 and CDR2: SGHTA and FQGNSA. The junction had 6 bases not matched to a gene; V was cut back by 4 bases and J by 4 bases. CDR3 sequence reads: CASSYRQGRTEAFF. In nucleotides, the CDR3 is TGTGCCAGCAGCTACAGACAGGGACGCACTGAAGCTTTCTTT.

This chain connects TRBV13 to TRBJ2-5, with TRBD1 identical over 7 bases. The CDR3 is 14 residues long. Germline lookup yields CDR1 PRHDT and CDR2 FYEKMQ (reference sequence). With V trimmed by 5 bases and J by 3 bases, 6 bases remained unmatched. CDR3 DNA sequence: TGTGCCAGCAGCCGCGGACAGGATGAAGAGACCCAGTACTTC. It encodes CASSRGQDEETQYF.

This clonotype appeared a few times. The chain employs TRBV4-3 and TRBJ2-2; TRBD1 agrees at 8 bases. The CDR3 length is 17 residues. V gave up 0 bases and J gave up 6 bases; unmatched junction bases: 9. The germline CDR1 and CDR2 sequences are LGHNA and YSLEER. CDR3 region: CASSQDRDRSIPGELFF. The CDR3 bases are TGCGCCAGCAGCCAAGATCGGGACAGGTCAATCCCCGGGGAGCTGTTTTTT.

This clonotype appeared many times. The CDR3 nucleotides read TGCAGTGCTACCCAAGGTGGAGGGTTTAGCTACGAGCAGTACTTC. It yields the protein CSATQGGGFSYEQYF. J is TRBJ2-7 and V is TRBV20-1; possibly TRBD2 for D (6 bases). The V end lost 4 bases, the J end lost 3 bases, and 19 bases lay between the germline ends. Germline V lookup: CDR1 DFQATT, CDR2 SNEGSKA (reference sequence). CDR3 size: 15 residues.

V gene TRBV4-3 combines with J gene TRBJ1-2; D not resolved. CDR3 size: 13 residues. Trimming left V 1 base short and J 9 bases short, with 12 bases between. Germline CDR1 is LGHNA and CDR2 is YSLEER. CDR3 residues: CASSQVGQESYTF. As DNA, the CDR3 is TGCGCCAGCAGCCAAGTCGGGCAGGAGAGCTACACCTTC.

Note on this clonotype: A single base separates this from a much larger clone, so it may be a read error. In this CDR3 the conserved last residue, phenylalanine or tryptophan, is missing, so a read error is likely. This chain joins TRBV15 and TRBJ1-1; tentative D call: TRBD1 (5 bases). CDR1 LNHNV and CDR2 YYDKDF come from the germline V gene (reference sequence). V dropped 5 bases and J dropped 1 base, with 11 bases sitting between them. The CDR3 extends over 14 amino acids. Written as DNA, the CDR3 is TGTGCCACCAGCGGGGGACGGGGGAACACTGAAGCTTTCCTT. Translation: CATSGGRGNTEAFL.

Worth noting for this clonotype: A read error is possible here, since a much larger clone lies one base away. This sequence joins TRBV20-1 and TRBJ2-5, with D possibly TRBD2 on 6 matching bases. Between the trimmed V and J ends, which lost 0 bases and 4 bases, there was a span of 15 bases. Germline V gene lookup returns CDR1 DFQATT and CDR2 SNEGSKA (reference sequence). The CDR3 runs 15 residues. CDR3 loop: CSARDYAGRRETQYF. CDR3 coding DNA: TGCAGTGCTAGAGATTATGCGGGGAGGCGAGAGACCCAGTACTTC.

The J gene is TRBJ1-2, the V gene TRBV18, with D possibly matching TRBD1 (6 bases). Trimming pared 6 bases from V and 4 bases from J, leaving 27 bases between. Germline values: CDR1 KGHSH, CDR2 LQKENI. The CDR3 extends over 18 amino acids. The CDR3 DNA follows: TGTGCCAGCTCGCCCCAGGGATCTTCAGGGGATGTACTCTATGGCTACACCTTC. It translates to CASSPQGSSGDVLYGYTF.

This clonotype appeared a few times. The CDR3, as DNA: TGCGCCAGCAGCTTGGGTATAGATACGCAGTATTTT. It yields the protein CASSLGIDTQYF. V gene TRBV5-1 combines with J gene TRBJ2-3; the D is unclear. Germline assignment: CDR1 SGHRS and CDR2 YFSETQ. The ends were cut back, 0 bases at V and 5 bases at J, with 4 bases in the middle. The CDR3 consists of 12 residues.